The 25 T cell receptor beta chains below come from one sample, sequenced in a study of T cells in Graves' hyperthyroidism and ophthalmopathy. Amplified TCR beta CDR3 regions derived from RNA transcripts. With the HTBI primer set, the TCR CDR3 went through a first round of RT-PCR. TCRdb reprocessed the multiplex PCR reads with MiXCR, giving one entry per CDR3 protein. The sample includes some 360,000 distinct CDR3 sequences, 15% to 20% of them seen just once. Sample: blood. These receptors originate from a woman in her thirties or forties with Graves' ophthalmopathy.

The V call is TRBV30, the J call TRBJ1-5; D gene ambiguous. Trimming shortened V by 0 bases and J by 3 bases, and 6 bases separated the two germline ends. Germline assignment: CDR1 GTSNPN and CDR2 SVGIG (reference sequence). CDR3 length equals 13 residues. The CDR3 DNA reads as TGTGCCTGGAGTGTACGCCCCAATCAGCCCCAGCATTTT. The encoded protein is CAWSVRPNQPQHF.

This clonotype appeared many times. J is TRBJ1-1 and V is TRBV6-1, with no clear D. V was cut by 7 bases and J by 1 base, with 16 bases left in between. There are 15 residues in the CDR3. Germline V CDR1 and CDR2: MNHNS, SASEGT. This CDR3 is CASTLTGRANTEAFF. The CDR3 region has the DNA TGTGCCAGCACCTTAACGGGGAGGGCGAACACTGAAGCTTTCTTT.

This clonotype has at least ten counts. J is TRBJ1-1 and V is TRBV4-2; TRBD1 might be the D (5 bases). Germline CDR1 reads LGHNA; CDR2 reads YNFKEQ. The length of the CDR3 is 16 residues. Trimming took off 1 base at V and 3 bases at J, with 15 bases between the two ends. The CDR3 DNA is TGTGCCAGCAGCCAAGGGGAGAGTGGGGGGGACACTGAAGCTTTCTTT. This sequence encodes CASSQGESGGDTEAFF.

This clonotype has ten or more counts. The chain has TRBV9 and TRBJ2-7; TRBD2 might be the D (6 bases). The CDR3 is made up of 17 amino acids. Trimming pared 6 bases from V and 0 bases from J, leaving 22 bases between. CDR1 and CDR2 from the germline V gene are SGDLS and YYNGEE. The CDR3 protein is CASNGGDGDPSSYEQYF. CDR3 nucleotides: TGTGCCAGCAACGGGGGAGATGGAGACCCGAGCTCCTACGAGCAGTACTTC.

This clonotype was counted many times. V is TRBV28 and J is TRBJ2-5; TRBD2 matches at 10 bases. The V gene's germline CDR1 is MDHEN and CDR2 SYDVKM. This CDR3 region has 13 residues. V dropped 8 bases and J dropped 4; count of bases not matched to a gene: 4. DNA of the CDR3: TGTGCCAGCGCAACTAGCGGGATAGAGACCCAGTACTTC. Protein: CASATSGIETQYF.

This clonotype was picked up many times. The chain combines TRBV6-1 with TRBJ1-5; maybe TRBD1 (5 bases). CDR1 MNHNS and CDR2 SASEGT come from the germline V gene. Trimming removed 6 bases from V and 0 bases from J, with 15 bases in between. This CDR3 has 16 amino acids. Here the CDR3 DNA reads TGTGCCAGCAGCCTAGGGTGGGGCGGTAGCAATCAGCCCCAGCATTTT. Translating it yields CASSLGWGGSNQPQHF.

This clonotype showed up many times. The chain recombines TRBV20-1 with TRBJ1-5; D gene uncertain. Germline V gives CDR1 DFQATT, CDR2 SNEGSKA (reference sequence). V lost 2 bases and J lost 3, with 5 bases in between. The CDR3 is made up of 12 amino acids. The CDR3 sequence: CSARQANQPQHF. CDR3 bases: TGCAGTGCTAGACAGGCCAATCAGCCCCAGCATTTT.

In this sample, this clonotype turned up once. This chain links TRBV20-1 with TRBJ1-5, with TRBD1 matching 7 bases. Trimming cost V 1 base and J 6 bases; bases outside gene matches: 6. The CDR3 contains 14 residues. Germline V gives CDR1 DFQATT, CDR2 SNEGSKA (reference sequence). The CDR3 loop reads CSARVNRGGQPQHF. In DNA, the CDR3 is TGCAGTGCTAGAGTTAACAGGGGTGGTCAGCCCCAGCATTTT.

This clonotype has at least ten counts. The J gene is TRBJ1-1, the V gene TRBV28; TRBD1 agrees at 12 bases. The junction had 6 bases not matched to a gene; V was cut back by 5 bases and J by 5 bases. CDR1 MDHEN and CDR2 SYDVKM come from the germline V gene. The CDR3 covers 15 residues. The CDR3: CASSRGTGGRTEAFF. CDR3 DNA sequence: TGTGCCAGCAGTCGGGGGACAGGGGGCCGGACTGAAGCTTTCTTT.

This clonotype was seen repeatedly, ten times or more. A much larger clone lies a single base off, so this may be a read error. The chain links TRBV11-2 to TRBJ2-2; 8 bases fit TRBD1. The V gene end was trimmed by 5 bases and the J gene end by 1 base; junction bases not matched to a gene: 3. Germline V gives CDR1 SGHAT, CDR2 FQNNGV. CDR3 length: 15 amino acids. CDR3: CASSTGTGNTGELFF. The CDR3 DNA reads TGTGCCAGCAGCACCGGGACAGGGAACACCGGGGAGCTGTTTTTT.

This clonotype was seen at least ten times. This chain connects TRBV28 to TRBJ1-1; D is perhaps TRBD1 (6 bases). Germline values: CDR1 MDHEN, CDR2 SYDVKM. V dropped 6 bases and J dropped 0 bases, with 11 bases sitting between them. This CDR3 is built from 14 residues. DNA for the CDR3: TGTGCCAGCAGCCCGGGGGGCATGAACACTGAAGCTTTCTTT. Translated: CASSPGGMNTEAFF.

The chain employs TRBV6-2 or TRBV6-3 and TRBJ1-3, with 11 nucleotides matching TRBD1. The CDR3 runs to 19 residues. Losses at the gene ends were 6 bases for V and 0 bases for J; bases not matched to a gene: 13. The germline CDR1 and CDR2 sequences are MNHEY and SVGEGT. The CDR3 DNA follows: TGTGCCAGCAGACCCGGGACAGGGGGGTTGTATGGCTCTGGAAACACCATATATTTT. Translation gives CASRPGTGGLYGSGNTIYF.

V usage is TRBV20-1 and J usage is TRBJ2-5; tentative D call: TRBD2 (6 bases). CDR1 is DFQATT, CDR2 SNEGSKA, per germline (reference sequence). This CDR3 contains 18 residues. V was cut by 1 base and J by 3 bases, with 24 bases left in between. The CDR3 loop is CSARAPLDRTGVEETQYF. The CDR3 DNA follows: TGCAGTGCTAGAGCCCCCCTAGACCGAACGGGAGTCGAAGAGACCCAGTACTTC.

V and J are TRBV5-5 and TRBJ2-5, with 9 bases fitting TRBD1. Germline V lookup: CDR1 SGHKS, CDR2 YYEKEE (reference sequence). The length of the CDR3 is 16 residues. The junction had 16 bases not matched to a gene; V was cut back by 6 bases and J by 7 bases. CDR3 sequence reads: CASNIPLGQGFGTQYF. The DNA for the CDR3 is TGTGCCAGCAACATCCCACTCGGACAGGGGTTTGGGACCCAGTACTTC.

In its sample, this clonotype was seen many times. The chain links TRBV29-1 to TRBJ2-7; 13 bases map to TRBD2. The germline V gene has CDR1 SQVTM and CDR2 ANQGSEA. With V trimmed by 4 bases and J by 6 bases, 3 bases remained unmatched. The CDR3 totals 13 residues. For the CDR3, the DNA is TGCAGCGTTGGCGGACTAGCGGGAGTCGAGCAGTACTTC. It yields the protein CSVGGLAGVEQYF.

This clonotype was detected many times. V is TRBV27 and J is TRBJ1-1, with D possibly being TRBD1 (5 bases). This CDR3 region has 13 residues. Trimming stripped 2 bases from V and 4 bases from J, with 8 bases between. The germline V gene encodes CDR1 MNHEY and CDR2 SMNVEV (reference sequence). The CDR3 DNA reads TGTGCCAGCAGTTTAGGGAGGGGCACTGAAGCTTTCTTT. The encoded protein is CASSLGRGTEAFF.

Many counts were recorded for this clonotype. This chain uses TRBV14 with TRBJ2-5; unclear D gene. CDR1 is SGHDN, CDR2 FVKESK, per germline. Trimming stripped 3 bases from V and 4 bases from J, with 18 bases between. CDR3 size: 16 residues. The CDR3, as DNA: TGTGCCAGCAGCCACTATCTACCCAGTCTGCGAGAGACCCAGTACTTC. This encodes CASSHYLPSLRETQYF.

This clonotype has a count of ten or more. The chain recombines TRBV15 with TRBJ2-4, with D possibly being TRBD2 (5 bases). This CDR3 region has 12 residues. The V end lost 5 bases, the J end lost 8 bases, and 10 bases lay between the germline ends. Germline CDR1 LNHNV, CDR2 YYDKDF (reference sequence). CDR3 loop: CATSPNGDIQYF. The CDR3 bases are TGTGCCACCAGCCCTAACGGGGACATTCAGTACTTC.

This clonotype was recorded at least ten times. Here the CDR3 reads CASSDYGSNQPQHF. CDR3 nucleotides: TGTGCCAGCAGTGATTACGGTAGCAATCAGCCCCAGCATTTT. The V and J genes are TRBV2 and TRBJ1-5, with D hard to call. Trimming removed 3 bases from V and 0 bases from J, with 6 bases in between. There are 14 residues in the CDR3. CDR1 is SNHLY, CDR2 FYNNEI, per germline.

In this sample, this clonotype turned up many times. The chain uses TRBV11-2 and TRBJ1-5; D not resolved. The germline V gene has CDR1 SGHAT and CDR2 FQNNGV. V was pared by 5 bases and J by 6 bases, with 20 bases between. CDR3 length: 16 amino acids. The CDR3 region has the DNA TGTGCCAGCAGCCCATCCCCGGGTGGGGTCGTTCAGCCCCAGCATTTT. It yields the protein CASSPSPGGVVQPQHF.

In this sample, this clonotype turned up many times. This chain links TRBV5-1 with TRBJ1-2; weak D call: TRBD1 (6 bases). The V end was cut by 0 bases, the J end by 6 bases, with 9 bases between. The CDR3 sequence is 13 residues long. Per the germline V gene, CDR1 is SGHRS and CDR2 is YFSETQ. This CDR3 is CASSLAYRDGYTF. The CDR3, as DNA: TGCGCCAGCAGCTTGGCCTACAGGGATGGCTACACCTTC.

This clonotype was counted many times. Written as DNA, the CDR3 is TGTGCCAGCAGTTCCGCAGGGGGAAACACCATATATTTT. It is translated as CASSSAGGNTIYF. This rearrangement joins TRBV7-2 to TRBJ1-3, with a possible D match to TRBD1 (5 bases). Trimming removed 6 bases from V and 4 bases from J, with 10 bases in between. Looked up from germline, CDR1 is SGHTA and CDR2 is FQGNSA. There are 13 residues in the CDR3.

This rearrangement joins TRBV6-1 to TRBJ2-7; either TRBD1 or TRBD2 may fit D (7 bases each). CDR1 is MNHNS and CDR2 is SASEGT in the germline V gene. The ends were cut back, 3 bases at V and 2 bases at J, with 11 bases in the middle. The CDR3 extends over 14 amino acids. The CDR3 loop reads CASSDRGGTYEQYF. The CDR3 bases are TGTGCCAGCAGTGACAGGGGGGGCACCTACGAGCAGTACTTC.

Ten or more counts support this clonotype. The chain recombines TRBV6-2 or TRBV6-3 with TRBJ2-7; D is ambiguous. The CDR3 totals 11 residues. Trimming left V 6 bases short and J 2 bases short, with 5 bases between. Looked up from germline, CDR1 is MNHEY and CDR2 is SVGEGT. This CDR3 is CASRDPYEQYF. For the CDR3, the DNA is TGTGCCAGCAGGGATCCCTACGAGCAGTACTTC.

This clonotype was recorded at least ten times. This rearrangement joins TRBV6-1 to TRBJ1-2, with 7 bases aligning to TRBD1. CDR3 length equals 16 residues. The V gene end was trimmed by 4 bases and the J gene end by 5 bases; junction bases not matched to a gene: 13. Germline V CDR1 and CDR2: MNHNS, SASEGT. CDR3 amino acids: CASSGGGQLVLYGYTF. CDR3 in DNA: TGTGCCAGCAGTGGGGGGGGACAGCTCGTACTTTATGGCTACACCTTC.